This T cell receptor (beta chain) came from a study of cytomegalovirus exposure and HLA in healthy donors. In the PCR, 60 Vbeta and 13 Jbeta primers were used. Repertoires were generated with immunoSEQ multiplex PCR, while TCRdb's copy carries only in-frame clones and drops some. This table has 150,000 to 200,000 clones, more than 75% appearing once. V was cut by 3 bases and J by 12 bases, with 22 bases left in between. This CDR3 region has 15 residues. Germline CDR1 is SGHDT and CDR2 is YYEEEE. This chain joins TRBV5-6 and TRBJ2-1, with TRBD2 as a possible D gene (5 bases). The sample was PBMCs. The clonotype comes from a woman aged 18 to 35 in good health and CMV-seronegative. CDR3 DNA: TGTGCCAGCAGCTCCCGGCTGGCCCGCCTAGGAGGGCAGTTCTTC. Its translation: CASSSRLARLGGQFF.